This TCR beta chain originates from a study of blood T cell repertoires in COVID-19. At the level of the study: Acute and convalescent COVID-19 specimens originated in the United States, Italy and Spain. PBMCs, B-cell-depleted T cells, or T cells provided the cDNA or gDNA that made up the material.

Original data processing: Estimates of nucleated cell counts were drawn from the amplification of reference gene primers. Sequencing was performed with immunoSEQ multiplex PCR; in TCRdb, only in-frame clones are kept and a portion is missing. Clone size and the V and J calls come from that table; the DNA yielded D and trimming. Of roughly 250,000 clones in the sample, over 75% were seen once. This clone is a singleton in its sample. The receptor's source is a woman aged 50 to 60 who had recovered from COVID-19. The specimen was PBMCs or T cells enriched from blood (not recorded which).

The CDR3, as DNA: TGCGCCAGCAGTGCGCCGGGACAGGGGATAAATCTCTATGGCTACACCTTC. Protein: CASSAPGQGINLYGYTF. This chain uses TRBV10-2 with TRBJ1-2; TRBD1 matches 10 bases. Germline V gives CDR1 WSHSY, CDR2 SAAADI. The J segment lost 4 bases and the V segment lost 4 bases, leaving 12 bases of the junction unmatched. This CDR3 region has 17 residues.